This T cell receptor (beta chain) derives from a study of spatial heterogeneity in lung cancer. Study-wide background: Consistently, beta-chain sequences turned up in larger numbers than alpha-chain sequences did.

Unique molecular identifiers tagged every individual TCR cDNA molecule. MiXCR was run by TCRdb on the 5' RACE reads, yielding one entry per CDR3 protein. The sample holds 49,000 or so distinct CDR3 sequences, approximately 12% seen once. In this sample, this clonotype turned up many times. Germline trimming cut 3 bases from V and 2 bases from J; bases unmatched to any gene: 3. The length of the CDR3 is 13 residues. CDR1 is SQVTM and CDR2 is ANQGSEA in the germline V gene. The time point here: blood at routine non-recurrence follow-up after resection. Tumor, nontumor lung or frozen PBMC supplied whole RNA that was sequenced unsorted.

The sample consisted of PBMCs, taken at follow-up. The TCR comes from a male donor with early-stage non-small cell lung cancer. The genes are TRBV29-1 and TRBJ2-7, with 8 positions matching TRBD2. CDR3 nucleotide sequence: TGCAGCGTTGAGAGTAGCGGGGCCTACGAGCAGTACTTC. Translation gives CSVESSGAYEQYF.